This TCR beta chain comes out of a study of identical twins. In its sample, this clonotype was seen many times. The target antigen is unknown. MiXCR, applied by TCRdb to the 5' RACE reads, yields one record per CDR3 protein. In the table there are nearly 250,000 distinct CDR3 sequences, 7% of which are singletons. Trimming at V came to 5 bases and at J to 15 bases, leaving 12 bases not matched to a gene. CDR3 size: 13 residues. Germline CDR1 and CDR2: SGHAT and FQNNGV. Study-wide results and caveats: For cord blood, abundant beta clonotypes had fewer insertions, unlike memory repertoires, which showed none. Models predicted less out-of-frame TCR alpha sharing in monozygotic twins than was found. Out-of-frame alpha sequences common to twins exhibited an excess of low generation probability.

The same sample was also used in a study of yellow fever vaccine responses in identical twins.

This sequence was found in a woman in her late teens or twenties in good health. This chain joins TRBV11-2 and TRBJ2-1; 8 nucleotides align to TRBD2. The sequencing input was memory (CD45RO+) T cells sorted from blood. CDR3 sequence (DNA): TGTGCCAGCAGCGGCGGGACCGGGACTAGGTGGTTCTTC. As protein: CASSGGTGTRWFF. The full variable domain, in which reference TRBV11-2 and TRBJ2-1 provide the parts outside the CDR3, is EAGVAQSPRYKIIEKRQSVAFWCNPISGHATLYWYQQILGQGPKLLIQFQNNGVVDDSQLPKDRFSAERLKGVDSTLKIQPAKLEDSAVYLCASSGGTGTRWFFGPGTRLTVL.